This T cell receptor beta chain stems from a study of ipilimumab plus nivolumab after autologous stem cell transplantation (dated by TCRdb to about 2021). For the study in its entirety: Trial patients received a median of about five ipilimumab doses and about eight nivolumab doses. Both primary refractory and relapsed disease were represented in the DLBCL cohort, where 18-month progression-free survival was roughly 89% and 26%, respectively. The trial enrolled patients with high-risk diffuse large B cell lymphoma, mature T cell lymphoma, or multiple myeloma undergoing autologous transplant. The intent-to-treat population of the trial was made up of some 36 patients.

Libraries were constructed by the immunoSEQ multiplex PCR assay. TCRdb took over this immuneACCESS table, retaining in-frame rearrangements with V and J assigned. Such tables are incomplete; in checked studies, under half of the missing clones stem from an unresolved V gene, and the remainder is unexplained. Across this sample there are about 83,000 clones, with under 85% seen only once. Under 2.5% of the sample is in the top ten clones. V is trimmed back by 3 bases and J by 4 bases, and the junction contains 6 bases that no gene match accounts for. CDR1 and CDR2, per the germline V gene (reference sequence), are LNHDA and SQIVND. Spanning cysteine to phenylalanine, the CDR3 consists of 15 amino acids. The retained sequence is limited to the CDR3, 45 bases, with the frame set at the first base. Starting 14 to 28 days after the autologous transplant, patients began checkpoint therapy, which included ipilimumab at 1 mg/kg intravenously on day 1 of selected weeks. The nivolumab dose was 3 mg/kg intravenously, delivered on day 1 of weeks 1, 4, 7, 10, and every two weeks through week 26. Combined checkpoint inhibition with ipilimumab and nivolumab as consolidation after autologous stem cell transplantation was tested in a Phase Ib clinical trial.

Worth noting for this clone: What antigen it recognizes has not been identified. No base quality values were provided; no much bigger clone lies one nucleotide off.

Broad study findings and their caveats: Combined checkpoint inhibition appeared tolerable as post-transplant consolidation, according to the authors' conclusion. The authors stated that profiles of the T cell receptor repertoire, regulatory T cell phenotype and gut microbiota provided a biologic rationale for studying this approach further.

Here the sequenced sample was PBMCs, taken in a trial of ipilimumab plus nivolumab as post-transplant consolidation. Recombination linked TRBV19 to TRBJ2-1; 7 central bases correspond to TRBD1. The clonotype originates from a male donor with diffuse large B-cell lymphoma. The CDR3 protein is CASSIFPGQYNEQFF. The nucleotide sequence reads TGTGCCAGTAGTATCTTCCCGGGACAGTACAATGAGCAGTTCTTC.